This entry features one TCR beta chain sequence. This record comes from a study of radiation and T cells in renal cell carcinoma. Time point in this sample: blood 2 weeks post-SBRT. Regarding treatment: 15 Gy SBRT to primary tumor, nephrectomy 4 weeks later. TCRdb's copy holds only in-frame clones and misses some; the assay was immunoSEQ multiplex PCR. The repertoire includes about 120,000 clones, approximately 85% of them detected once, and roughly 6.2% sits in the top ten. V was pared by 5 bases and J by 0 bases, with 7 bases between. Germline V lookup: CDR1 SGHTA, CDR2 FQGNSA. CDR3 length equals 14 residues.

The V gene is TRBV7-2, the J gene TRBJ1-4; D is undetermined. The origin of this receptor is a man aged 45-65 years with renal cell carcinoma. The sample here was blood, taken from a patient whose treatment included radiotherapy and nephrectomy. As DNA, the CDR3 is TGTGCCAGCAGCCGTTCTGCAACTAATGAAAAACTGTTTTTT. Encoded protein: CASSRSATNEKLFF. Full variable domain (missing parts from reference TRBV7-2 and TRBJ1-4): GAGVSQSPSNKVTEKGKDVELRCDPISGHTALYWYRQSLGQGLEFLIYFQGNSAPDKSGLPSDRFSAERTGGSVSTLTIQRTQQEDSAVYLCASSRSATNEKLFFGSGTQLSVL.